This T cell receptor (beta chain) appears in the sequencing data of a study of monozygotic twins with cystic fibrosis. Whole-study results and caveats: Monozygotic CF twins shared more identical nucleotide clonotypes than unrelated patients. In 13 of 16 pairs, V gene usage was closest to the co-twin's. In this small cohort, shared CDR3 numbers showed no association with age, concordance or disease severity. Median Simpson clonality of approximately 0.0091 suggested naive T cells predominated.

To note about this clone: Its antigen is unknown.

Germline assignment: CDR1 MNHEY and CDR2 SVGAGI. This CDR3 is 16 amino acids long. V lost 3 bases, J lost 8 bases, and 17 bases lay in between. Using immunoSEQ multiplex PCR, the repertoire was profiled, and TCRdb retains in-frame clones only, with some absent. The data hold 7,400 or so clones, with approximately 93% observed a single time. V usage is TRBV6-5 and J usage is TRBJ1-6; D perhaps matches TRBD1 (6 bases). This TCR came from a boy younger than 10 with cystic fibrosis. The sequenced sample consisted of blood. CDR3 amino acids: CASSYYRAKGDSPLHF. The CDR3 region has the DNA TGTGCCAGCAGTTATTACAGGGCGAAAGGGGATTCACCCCTCCACTTT.